One and the same sample provided the 9 T cell receptor beta chains below, sequenced in a study of OX40 agonist ivuxolimab in advanced cancers. Clones were read by immunoSEQ multiplex PCR, and TCRdb kept only the in-frame ones, dropping some. Of roughly 67,000 clones in the sample, almost 90% were seen once. The input for sequencing was CD4+ or CD8+ T cells sorted from blood, taken in a trial of the OX40 agonist ivuxolimab. The receptors come from an adult with an advanced solid tumor such as melanoma, head and neck, liver or kidney cancer.

The chain is built from TRBV5-1 and TRBJ2-5; TRBD1 aligns across 9 bases. J gave up 1 base and V 0 bases, and 4 bases lay outside the gene matches. This CDR3 has 16 residues. Germline assignment: CDR1 SGHRS and CDR2 YFSETQ. The CDR3 spells CASSLGVGQGQETQYF. As DNA, the CDR3 is TGCGCCAGCAGCTTGGGGGTGGGACAGGGCCAAGAGACCCAGTACTTC.

The CDR3 sequence is CASSGATSGRYNEQFF. The CDR3, as DNA: TGTGCCAGCAGCGGGGCCACTAGCGGAAGATACAATGAGCAGTTCTTC. The chain is built from TRBV11-2 and TRBJ2-1, with 8 bases that match TRBD2. CDR3 length: 16 amino acids. V lost 5 bases to trimming and J lost 4 bases; unmatched junction nucleotides: 10. Germline CDR1 and CDR2: SGHAT and FQNNGV.

The chain combines TRBV5-1 with TRBJ2-3; D not resolved. Deletions cut 4 bases from V and 2 bases from J, with 11 bases between. The CDR3 has 14 amino acids. The germline V gene encodes CDR1 SGHRS and CDR2 YFSETQ. The CDR3 reads CASSHRPNTDTQYF. CDR3 DNA: TGCGCCAGCAGCCATCGACCCAACACAGATACGCAGTATTTT.

The chain joins TRBV7-8 to TRBJ2-4; 9 nucleotides align to TRBD1. The ends lost 3 bases at V and 7 bases at J; junction bases unmatched: 19. The CDR3 has 19 amino acids. CDR1 is SGHVS, CDR2 FQNEAQ, per germline. CDR3 residues: CASSFPPGTGPRGTNIQYF. The CDR3 nucleotides read TGTGCCAGCAGCTTTCCCCCCGGGACAGGGCCGAGAGGGACGAACATTCAGTACTTC.

V and J are TRBV30 and TRBJ2-2; tentative D call: TRBD1 (5 bases). From germline, CDR1 is GTSNPN and CDR2 SVGIG (reference sequence). This CDR3 has 16 amino acids. Deletions cut 3 bases from V and 3 bases from J, with 17 bases between. In DNA form, the CDR3 reads TGTGCCTGGAGCCCCGGGCGGACATACGACACCGGGGAGCTGTTTTTT. It specifies CAWSPGRTYDTGELFF.

The rearrangement links TRBV28 to TRBJ1-1; D gene uncertain. This CDR3 has 15 residues. CDR1 is MDHEN, CDR2 SYDVKM, per germline. Trimming took 6 bases from V and 5 from J, leaving 19 bases between them. The CDR3 DNA reads TGTGCCAGCAGGACATCTGAGGTGGCTAGAACTGAAGCTTTCTTT. The encoded protein is CASRTSEVARTEAFF.

This chain joins TRBV9 and TRBJ2-3; 8 positions match TRBD2. From germline, CDR1 is SGDLS and CDR2 YYNGEE. After removal of 7 bases from V and 6 bases from J, the junction contained 16 bases not matched to a gene. This CDR3 spans 16 amino acids. CDR3 sequence (DNA): TGTGCCAGCGGCGCGGGGGGCCGGGGGGCTGTTGATACGCAGTATTTT. Its protein product is CASGAGGRGAVDTQYF. The whole variable domain, filled in from reference TRBV9 and TRBJ2-3, reads DSGVTQTPKHLITATGQRVTLRCSPRSGDLSVYWYQQSLDQGLQFLIQYYNGEERAKGNILERFSAQQFPDLHSELNLSSLELGDSALYFCASGAGGRGAVDTQYFGPGTRLTVL.

J is TRBJ2-5 and V is TRBV6-5; possible D gene TRBD1, 5 bases. Trimming took off 0 bases at V and 5 bases at J, with 16 bases between the two ends. Germline V gene sequence: CDR1 MNHEY, CDR2 SVGAGI. The CDR3 spans 16 residues. CDR3 coding DNA: TGTGCCAGCAGTTACTCGAGCACAGGTGGCTTGGAGACCCAGTACTTC. As protein: CASSYSSTGGLETQYF.

The chain joins TRBV11-1 to TRBJ2-3; 7 positions match TRBD2. Germline values: CDR1 SGHAT, CDR2 FQDESV (reference sequence). The CDR3 spans 17 residues. V lost 6 bases and J lost 2; bases outside the gene matches: 14. CDR3 region: CASRARGVGTTTDTQYF. CDR3 sequence (DNA): TGTGCCAGCAGGGCTAGGGGTGTGGGGACTACCACAGATACGCAGTATTTT.